This T cell receptor beta chain derives from a study of OX40 agonist ivuxolimab in advanced cancers. Study as a whole: Intravenous ivuxolimab at 0.01 to 10 mg/kg was given to patients every 2 weeks.

Study findings and constraints: Part of the nonresponder group also had normalized T-cell clonal expansion that was low.

Points on this clone: What it recognizes is unknown.

Sequenced by immunoSEQ multiplex PCR; TCRdb stores in-frame clones only, minus some. The data show about 45,000 clones, over 65% seen once. Autoimmune disease history or systemic immunosuppression barred patients. This TCR was recovered from an adult with an advanced solid tumor such as melanoma, head and neck, liver or kidney cancer. Sequencing was performed on CD4+ or CD8+ T cells sorted from blood, taken in a trial of the OX40 agonist ivuxolimab.

CDR3 sequence (DNA): TGTGCCAGTAGTCCCGGGACAGGCGGCAGCTTGGACAGGAAACTGTTTTTT. Its translation: CASSPGTGGSLDRKLFF. This chain uses TRBV19 with TRBJ1-4, with 8 bases fitting TRBD1. The CDR3 totals 17 residues. The germline CDR1 and CDR2 sequences are LNHDA and SQIVND (reference sequence). V lost 5 bases, J lost 11 bases, and 19 bases stayed unmatched.